Listed below are T cell receptor beta chains from one sample, sequenced in a study of blood T cell repertoires in COVID-19. The repertoire was sequenced with immunoSEQ multiplex PCR; TCRdb's copy has only in-frame clones and lacks some. The table shows approximately 110,000 clones, with around 74% occurring only once. The sample comprised peripheral blood. These receptor sequences come from an elderly man with COVID-19, enrolled during active disease. Both conserved end residues are part of each CDR3. The D gene is left open where the match is weak. Size is stated for part of the rows, as once, few or many counts, or as a class when the clone is expanded.

D gene: TRBD1
V gene: TRBV5-1
clone size: .
J gene: TRBJ2-5
CDR3 protein: CASSPYGQGVQGEETQYF
CDR3 DNA: TGCGCCAGCAGCCCCTACGGACAGGGGGTTCAAGGCGAAGAGACCCAGTACTTC

D gene: TRBD2
V gene: TRBV4-3
clone size: .
J gene: TRBJ2-1
CDR3 protein: CASSQVVSGIYEQFF
CDR3 DNA: TGCGCCAGCAGCCAAGTTGTTAGCGGGATATATGAGCAGTTCTTC

D gene: .
V gene: TRBV5-1
clone size: .
J gene: TRBJ2-5
CDR3 protein: CASSLAPLGGGETQYF
CDR3 DNA: TGCGCCAGCAGCTTGGCCCCCTTAGGTGGGGGCGAGACCCAGTACTTC

D gene: TRBD1
V gene: TRBV7-8
clone size: .
J gene: TRBJ2-2
CDR3 protein: CASSRDRGHGELFF
CDR3 DNA: TGTGCCAGCAGCAGGGACAGGGGGCACGGGGAGCTGTTTTTT

D gene: .
V gene: TRBV19
clone size: .
J gene: TRBJ1-2
CDR3 protein: CASSAGIRYGYTF
CDR3 DNA: TGTGCCAGTAGTGCAGGAATTCGGTATGGCTACACCTTC

D gene: TRBD2
V gene: TRBV5-4
clone size: .
J gene: TRBJ2-2
CDR3 protein: CASSLGGRATNTGELFF
CDR3 DNA: TGTGCCAGCAGCTTGGGGGGGAGGGCTACGAACACCGGGGAGCTGTTTTTT

D gene: .
V gene: TRBV7-9
clone size: .
J gene: TRBJ1-5
CDR3 protein: CASSSQGDQPQHF
CDR3 DNA: TGTGCCAGCAGCTCACAGGGAGATCAGCCCCAGCATTTT

D gene: TRBD1
V gene: TRBV19
clone size: .
J gene: TRBJ2-7
CDR3 protein: CASSILPGGQGTEQYF
CDR3 DNA: TGTGCCAGTAGTATCCTCCCAGGTGGACAGGGCACCGAGCAGTACTTC

D gene: .
V gene: TRBV2
clone size: .
J gene: TRBJ1-1
CDR3 protein: CASRRGGNTEAFF
CDR3 DNA: TGTGCCAGCAGGAGAGGGGGGAACACTGAAGCTTTCTTT

D gene: .
V gene: TRBV18
clone size: .
J gene: TRBJ2-5
CDR3 protein: CASSPILAAETQYF
CDR3 DNA: TGTGCCAGCTCACCAATTTTAGCAGCGGAGACCCAGTACTTC

D gene: TRBD2
V gene: TRBV18
clone size: .
J gene: TRBJ2-2
CDR3 protein: CASSPRGTSGSKDTGELFF
CDR3 DNA: TGTGCCAGCTCACCGCGGGGGACTAGCGGGAGTAAGGACACCGGGGAGCTGTTTTTT

D gene: TRBD1
V gene: TRBV27
clone size: .
J gene: TRBJ1-4
CDR3 protein: CASSPAPGQGWEKLFF
CDR3 DNA: TGTGCCAGCAGTCCAGCACCGGGACAGGGATGGGAAAAACTGTTTTTT

D gene: .
V gene: TRBV6-2/TRBV6-3
clone size: .
J gene: TRBJ1-2
CDR3 protein: CASSRQGNYGYTF
CDR3 DNA: TGTGCCAGCAGTCGGCAGGGAAACTATGGCTACACCTTC

D gene: .
V gene: TRBV29-1
clone size: .
J gene: TRBJ1-4
CDR3 protein: CSVAETTNEKLFF
CDR3 DNA: TGCAGCGTCGCGGAAACAACTAATGAAAAACTGTTTTTT

D gene: .
V gene: TRBV6-6
clone size: .
J gene: TRBJ1-5
CDR3 protein: CASSPGGNQPQHF
CDR3 DNA: TGTGCCAGCAGCCCGGGGGGGAATCAGCCCCAGCATTTT

D gene: .
V gene: TRBV20-1
clone size: few
J gene: TRBJ2-3
CDR3 protein: CSAGHRDPQYF
CDR3 DNA: TGCAGTGCTGGACACAGGGACCCCCAGTATTTT

D gene: .
V gene: TRBV19
clone size: .
J gene: TRBJ2-7
CDR3 protein: CASSMTGTYEQYF
CDR3 DNA: TGTGCCAGTAGTATGACTGGAACCTACGAGCAGTACTTC

D gene: .
V gene: TRBV29-1
clone size: .
J gene: TRBJ1-1
CDR3 protein: CSVDNGFNTEAFF
CDR3 DNA: TGCAGCGTTGATAACGGGTTTAACACTGAAGCTTTCTTT

D gene: .
V gene: TRBV24-1
clone size: .
J gene: TRBJ2-2
CDR3 protein: CATSSREVKYAGELFF
CDR3 DNA: TGTGCCACCAGTTCGAGGGAGGTGAAGTATGCCGGGGAGCTGTTTTTT

D gene: .
V gene: TRBV5-8
clone size: .
J gene: TRBJ2-1
CDR3 protein: CASSLGPWSSYNEQFF
CDR3 DNA: TGTGCCAGCAGCTTGGGGCCGTGGAGCTCCTACAATGAGCAGTTCTTC

D gene: .
V gene: TRBV7-3
clone size: .
J gene: TRBJ2-3
CDR3 protein: CASSLTSGHTDTQYF
CDR3 DNA: TGTGCCAGCAGCTTAACTAGCGGACACACAGATACGCAGTATTTT

D gene: .
V gene: TRBV11-2
clone size: few
J gene: TRBJ2-3
CDR3 protein: CASSLYDTQYF
CDR3 DNA: TGTGCCAGCAGCCTATACGATACGCAGTATTTT

D gene: TRBD2
V gene: TRBV5-1
clone size: .
J gene: TRBJ2-7
CDR3 protein: CASRTTSGTTYEQYF
CDR3 DNA: TGCGCCAGCAGGACTACTAGCGGGACAACCTACGAGCAGTACTTC

D gene: TRBD1
V gene: TRBV7-9
clone size: .
J gene: TRBJ2-1
CDR3 protein: CASSLSTGERQFF
CDR3 DNA: TGTGCCAGCAGCTTATCCACAGGGGAACGGCAGTTCTTC

D gene: .
V gene: TRBV11-2
clone size: .
J gene: TRBJ2-5
CDR3 protein: CASSLTSQETQYF
CDR3 DNA: TGTGCCAGCAGCTTAACCAGTCAAGAGACCCAGTACTTC

D gene: .
V gene: TRBV20-1
clone size: .
J gene: TRBJ1-4
CDR3 protein: CSAYRPAGLFF
CDR3 DNA: TGCAGTGCATACAGGCCGGCAGGGCTGTTTTTT

D gene: TRBD2
V gene: TRBV7-3
clone size: once
J gene: TRBJ2-7
CDR3 protein: CASSPAGTRGTHEQYF
CDR3 DNA: TGTGCCAGCAGCCCGGCCGGGACTAGAGGGACCCACGAGCAGTACTTC

D gene: .
V gene: TRBV27
clone size: .
J gene: TRBJ2-7
CDR3 protein: CASSFTPLGVNEQYF
CDR3 DNA: TGTGCCAGCTCCTTTACCCCTCTAGGGGTTAACGAGCAGTACTTC

D gene: .
V gene: TRBV3-1/TRBV3-2
clone size: .
J gene: TRBJ2-2
CDR3 protein: CASSQVGGRWTGELFF
CDR3 DNA: TGTGCCAGCAGCCAAGTCGGGGGACGTTGGACCGGGGAGCTGTTTTTT

D gene: TRBD1
V gene: TRBV7-6
clone size: .
J gene: TRBJ2-5
CDR3 protein: CASSLNQGAGKTQYF
CDR3 DNA: TGTGCCAGCAGCTTGAACCAGGGGGCGGGAAAGACCCAGTACTTC

D gene: .
V gene: TRBV2
clone size: .
J gene: TRBJ2-2
CDR3 protein: CASSPQGNTGELFF
CDR3 DNA: TGTGCCAGCAGTCCCCAGGGGAACACCGGGGAGCTGTTTTTT

D gene: .
V gene: TRBV7-6
clone size: .
J gene: TRBJ1-2
CDR3 protein: CASSPRVDGGYTF
CDR3 DNA: TGTGCCAGCAGCCCCAGGGTAGACGGTGGCTACACCTTC

D gene: TRBD1
V gene: TRBV6-5
clone size: .
J gene: TRBJ1-4
CDR3 protein: CASKRQGGEKLFF
CDR3 DNA: TGTGCCAGCAAAAGACAGGGTGGGGAAAAACTGTTTTTT

D gene: TRBD2
V gene: TRBV5-4
clone size: medium-sized
J gene: TRBJ2-1
CDR3 protein: CASSPLAGLYNEQFF
CDR3 DNA: TGTGCCAGCAGCCCCTTAGCGGGGCTCTACAATGAGCAGTTCTTC

D gene: .
V gene: TRBV6-5
clone size: few
J gene: TRBJ1-2
CDR3 protein: CASSYSTGFVNYGYTF
CDR3 DNA: TGTGCCAGCAGTTACTCGACGGGTTTCGTTAACTATGGCTACACCTTC

D gene: TRBD1
V gene: TRBV6-5
clone size: .
J gene: TRBJ1-2
CDR3 protein: CATQGINYGYTF
CDR3 DNA: TGTGCCACACAGGGGATCAACTATGGCTACACCTTC

D gene: TRBD2
V gene: TRBV4-2
clone size: .
J gene: TRBJ2-1
CDR3 protein: CASSQSGGGNEQFF
CDR3 DNA: TGTGCCAGCAGCCAATCGGGAGGGGGTAATGAGCAGTTCTTC

D gene: TRBD1
V gene: TRBV27
clone size: .
J gene: TRBJ1-6
CDR3 protein: CASSLGGQVGSSYNSPLHF
CDR3 DNA: TGTGCCAGCAGTTTAGGGGGACAGGTCGGAAGCTCCTATAATTCACCCCTCCACTTT

D gene: .
V gene: TRBV5-1
clone size: .
J gene: TRBJ2-7
CDR3 protein: CASSSSGSRLAYEQYF
CDR3 DNA: TGCGCCAGCAGCTCTTCCGGGAGTCGATTGGCCTACGAGCAGTACTTC

D gene: TRBD2
V gene: TRBV28
clone size: .
J gene: TRBJ2-3
CDR3 protein: CASSLSKAGEGGDTQYF
CDR3 DNA: TGTGCCAGCAGTTTATCCAAAGCGGGAGAGGGTGGAGATACGCAGTATTTT

D gene: .
V gene: TRBV3-1/TRBV3-2
clone size: .
J gene: TRBJ2-1
CDR3 protein: CASSLLERYNNEQFF
CDR3 DNA: TGTGCCAGCAGCCTACTTGAGCGGTATAACAATGAGCAGTTCTTC

D gene: TRBD1
V gene: TRBV19
clone size: once
J gene: TRBJ2-1
CDR3 protein: CASSIDRGREQFF
CDR3 DNA: TGTGCCAGTAGTATCGACAGGGGTCGAGAGCAGTTCTTC

D gene: .
V gene: TRBV4-1
clone size: .
J gene: TRBJ2-7
CDR3 protein: CASSQVANEQYF
CDR3 DNA: TGCGCCAGCAGCCAAGTGGCCAACGAGCAGTACTTC

D gene: .
V gene: TRBV14
clone size: .
J gene: TRBJ2-5
CDR3 protein: CASSQGHLARRETQYF
CDR3 DNA: TGTGCCAGCAGCCAAGGACATTTAGCCAGGAGGGAGACCCAGTACTTC

D gene: TRBD1
V gene: TRBV28
clone size: .
J gene: TRBJ1-2
CDR3 protein: CASSFPGQGNDGYTF
CDR3 DNA: TGTGCCAGCAGTTTTCCGGGACAGGGGAATGATGGCTACACCTTC

D gene: .
V gene: TRBV28
clone size: .
J gene: TRBJ2-6
CDR3 protein: CASREQLASGANVLTF
CDR3 DNA: TGTGCCAGCAGGGAACAGCTAGCCTCTGGGGCCAACGTCCTGACTTTC